These T cell receptor beta chains were read from a single sample in a study of early T cells in non-severe SARS-CoV-2 infection. Via MiXCR, TCRdb re-called the 5' RACE reads, giving one row per CDR3 protein. The table has about 100,000 distinct CDR3 sequences, 9% to 13% seen once. Sample: whole blood. Every receptor here comes from an adult who was a healthcare worker with PCR-confirmed SARS-CoV-2 infection or an uninfected control (not recorded which). Both conserved end residues are part of each CDR3. Each record gives: J gene, clone size, D gene, V gene, CDR3 DNA, CDR3 protein. D genes are given only for firm matches. Some rows mark clone size as missing; the rest say once, few, many or name a class of expanded clone.

TRBJ2-1,few,-,TRBV7-9,TGTGCCAGCAGCCCCACGGCCGGCGGTGAGCAGTTCTTC,CASSPTAGGEQFF
TRBJ1-1,many,-,TRBV5-1,TGCGCCAGCAGCTTGGACAACATGAACACTGAAGCTTTCTTT,CASSLDNMNTEAFF
TRBJ2-5,-,-,TRBV5-1,TGCGCCAGCAGCTACCGGGCCCCGCGGGAGACCCAGTACTTC,CASSYRAPRETQYF
TRBJ1-3,-,-,TRBV29-1,TGCAGCGTTGTCTTCTTGGGGGACACCATATATTTT,CSVVFLGDTIYF
TRBJ1-2,many,TRBD1,TRBV4-1,TGCGCCAGCAGCCAAGATGCGGGGCAGGGGGCTAACTATGGCTACACCTTC,CASSQDAGQGANYGYTF
TRBJ1-1,-,TRBD1,TRBV12-3/TRBV12-4,TGTGCCAGCAGGCCGACAGGGGGAACTGAAGCTTTCTTT,CASRPTGGTEAFF
TRBJ2-3,few,-,TRBV28,TGTGCCAGCAGCCAGCAATACCGACCTAAAAGGGGAGATACGCAGTATTTT,CASSQQYRPKRGDTQYF
TRBJ1-4,many,-,TRBV10-3,TGTGCCATCAGCCGGGGTCTTTCGAATGAAAAACTGTTTTTT,CAISRGLSNEKLFF
TRBJ2-7,few,TRBD2,TRBV12-3/TRBV12-4,TGTGCCAGCAGCCCTACGGAAGGATCGGGACTAGCGGGGGGGAGCTCCTACGAGCAGTACTTC,CASSPTEGSGLAGGSSYEQYF
TRBJ1-1,few,TRBD1,TRBV7-2,TGTGCCAGCAGAAAGGACAGGCACACTGAAGCTTTCTTT,CASRKDRHTEAFF
TRBJ1-2,many,TRBD1,TRBV4-1,TGCGCCAGCAGCCACGGCGTCACAGGGGGCGCGGGAGTTGGCTACACCTTC,CASSHGVTGGAGVGYTF
TRBJ1-5,-,-,TRBV20-1,TGCAGTGCTAGATCGGCAATGCCCCAGCATTTT,CSARSAMPQHF
TRBJ1-1,-,-,TRBV29-1,TGCAGCGTCACTATACGGGGCCCTGAAGCTTTCTTT,CSVTIRGPEAFF
TRBJ2-2,few,-,TRBV12-5,TGTGCTAGTGCCTTGGTTGACGCGAACACCGGGGAGCTGTTTTTT,CASALVDANTGELFF
TRBJ1-5,many,-,TRBV12-3/TRBV12-4,TGTGCCAGCAGTGCCACAGGACTCAATCAGCCCCAGCATTTT,CASSATGLNQPQHF